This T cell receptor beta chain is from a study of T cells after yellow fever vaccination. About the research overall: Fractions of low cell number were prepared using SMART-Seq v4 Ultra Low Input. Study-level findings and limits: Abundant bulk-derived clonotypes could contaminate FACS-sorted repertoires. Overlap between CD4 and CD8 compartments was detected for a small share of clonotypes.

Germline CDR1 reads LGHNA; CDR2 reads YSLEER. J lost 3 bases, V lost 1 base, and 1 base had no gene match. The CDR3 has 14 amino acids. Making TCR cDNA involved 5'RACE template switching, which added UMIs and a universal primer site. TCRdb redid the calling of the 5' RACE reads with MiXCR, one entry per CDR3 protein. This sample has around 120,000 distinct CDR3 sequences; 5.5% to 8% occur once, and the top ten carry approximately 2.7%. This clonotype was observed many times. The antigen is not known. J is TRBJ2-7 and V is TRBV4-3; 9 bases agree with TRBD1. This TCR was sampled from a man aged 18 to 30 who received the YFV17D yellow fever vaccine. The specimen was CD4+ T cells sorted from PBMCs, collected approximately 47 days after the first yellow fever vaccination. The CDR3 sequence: CASSQADRGYEQYF. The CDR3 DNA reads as TGCGCCAGCAGCCAAGCGGACAGGGGCTACGAGCAGTACTTC.